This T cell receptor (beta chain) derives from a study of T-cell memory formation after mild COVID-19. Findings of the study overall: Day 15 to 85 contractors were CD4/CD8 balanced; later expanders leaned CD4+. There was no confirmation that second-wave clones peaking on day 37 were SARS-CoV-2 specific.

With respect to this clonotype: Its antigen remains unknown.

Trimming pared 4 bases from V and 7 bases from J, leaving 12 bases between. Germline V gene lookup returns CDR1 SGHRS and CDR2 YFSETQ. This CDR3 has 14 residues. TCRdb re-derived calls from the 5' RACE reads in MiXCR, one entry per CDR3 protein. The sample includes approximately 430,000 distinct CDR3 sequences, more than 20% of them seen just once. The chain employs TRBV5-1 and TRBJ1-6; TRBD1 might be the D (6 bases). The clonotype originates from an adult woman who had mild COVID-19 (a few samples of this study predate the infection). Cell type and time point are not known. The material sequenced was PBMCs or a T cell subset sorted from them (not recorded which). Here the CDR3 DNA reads TGCGCCAGCAGCCGGGACATCAGGAATTCACCCCTCCACTTT. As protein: CASSRDIRNSPLHF.